The rows below give T cell receptor beta chains drawn from one sample of a study of T cell repertoires in cytomegalovirus infection. Antigens for these TCRs are unknown. TCRdb reprocessed the reads via MiXCR and lists one record per CDR3 protein. This sample yields some 700,000 distinct CDR3 sequences, of which roughly 33% are seen a single time; 15% to 20% belongs to the top ten. The sequences come from cultured PBMCs, collected from culture after CMV antigen stimulation. Receptors were obtained from a human donor in good health (CMV status not recorded). Some clones in this sample may be carry-over from other donors' samples. The CDR3 runs from the conserved cysteine through the conserved F or W. The order of the fields is D gene, J gene, clone size, V gene, CDR3 protein, CDR3 DNA. D genes are given only for firm matches. Clone size, where shown, is once, few, many, or a class for clones that have expanded.

d_call: .
j_call: TRBJ1-5
clone_size: once
v_call: TRBV2
cdr3_aa: CASSAVTSNQPQHF
cdr3_nt: TGTGCCAGCAGTGCCGTAACTAGCAATCAGCCCCAGCATTTT

d_call: .
j_call: TRBJ1-4
clone_size: few
v_call: TRBV7-9
cdr3_aa: CASSPRLAGDEKLFF
cdr3_nt: TGTGCCAGCAGCCCTCGACTGGCAGGAGATGAAAAACTGTTTTTT

d_call: TRBD2
j_call: TRBJ2-5
clone_size: many
v_call: TRBV7-2
cdr3_aa: CASSSGTSGVQETQYF
cdr3_nt: TGTGCCAGCAGCTCCGGGACTAGCGGAGTCCAAGAGACCCAGTACTTC

d_call: .
j_call: TRBJ2-7
clone_size: many
v_call: TRBV7-2
cdr3_aa: CASSPSPEDEQYF
cdr3_nt: TGTGCCAGCAGCCCGAGTCCCGAGGACGAGCAGTACTTC

d_call: .
j_call: TRBJ2-1
clone_size: .
v_call: TRBV20-1
cdr3_aa: CSAREIWVGEQFF
cdr3_nt: TGCAGTGCTAGAGAAATCTGGGTGGGTGAGCAGTTCTTC

d_call: .
j_call: TRBJ2-3
clone_size: many
v_call: TRBV7-2
cdr3_aa: CASSAVGAGDTQYF
cdr3_nt: TGTGCCAGCAGCGCGGTCGGCGCGGGAGATACGCAGTATTTT

d_call: TRBD1
j_call: TRBJ1-6
clone_size: few
v_call: TRBV2
cdr3_aa: CASTEEARGHSPLHF
cdr3_nt: TGTGCCAGCACAGAAGAGGCCAGGGGGCACTCACCCCTCCACTTT

d_call: .
j_call: TRBJ2-5
clone_size: few
v_call: TRBV12-3/TRBV12-4
cdr3_aa: CASRRTASGETQYF
cdr3_nt: TGTGCCAGCCGTCGAACGGCCTCGGGGGAGACCCAGTACTTC

d_call: .
j_call: TRBJ2-3
clone_size: many
v_call: TRBV7-8
cdr3_aa: CASRLERFTDTQYF
cdr3_nt: TGTGCCAGCCGCCTGGAACGGTTCACAGATACGCAGTATTTT

d_call: .
j_call: TRBJ1-1
clone_size: .
v_call: TRBV6-6
cdr3_aa: CASRAGAPPEAFF
cdr3_nt: TGTGCCAGCAGAGCAGGGGCTCCCCCTGAAGCTTTCTTT

d_call: .
j_call: TRBJ1-1
clone_size: .
v_call: TRBV12-3/TRBV12-4
cdr3_aa: CASSLVSSEAFF
cdr3_nt: TGTGCCAGCAGTTTGGTGAGTTCTGAAGCTTTCTTT

d_call: .
j_call: TRBJ1-1
clone_size: .
v_call: TRBV10-3
cdr3_aa: CAISGPRGTEAFF
cdr3_nt: TGTGCCATCAGTGGGCCCCGAGGCACTGAAGCTTTCTTT

d_call: .
j_call: TRBJ2-1
clone_size: .
v_call: TRBV28
cdr3_aa: CASSLMGWPGKSSYNEQFF
cdr3_nt: TGTGCCAGCAGTTTAATGGGGTGGCCAGGGAAGAGCTCCTACAATGAGCAGTTCTTC

d_call: .
j_call: TRBJ2-5
clone_size: .
v_call: TRBV12-3/TRBV12-4
cdr3_aa: CASSSLRVGTQYF
cdr3_nt: TGTGCCAGCAGTTCGCTAAGGGTCGGGACCCAGTACTTC

d_call: TRBD1
j_call: TRBJ2-2
clone_size: many
v_call: TRBV24-1
cdr3_aa: CATSDPGQAAGTGELFF
cdr3_nt: TGTGCCACCAGTGATCCCGGACAGGCGGCGGGCACCGGGGAGCTGTTTTTT

d_call: TRBD1
j_call: TRBJ2-1
clone_size: many
v_call: TRBV7-2
cdr3_aa: CASSSNQGANNEQFF
cdr3_nt: TGTGCCAGCAGTTCGAATCAGGGGGCCAACAATGAGCAGTTCTTC